These 31 T cell receptor beta chains came from one sample sequenced in a study of blood T cell repertoires in COVID-19. Sequencing was performed with immunoSEQ multiplex PCR; in TCRdb, only in-frame clones are kept and a portion is missing. Of roughly 180,000 clones listed, more than 70% are singletons. Sample: peripheral blood. Receptors originate from a woman aged 60 to 75 with acute or convalescent COVID-19.

This clone was recorded only once. The gene calls are TRBV2 and TRBJ1-5; 10 nucleotides match TRBD1. There are 15 residues in the CDR3. Trimming removed 4 bases from V and 4 bases from J; junction bases left unmatched: 4. CDR1 and CDR2 (germline): SNHLY, FYNNEI. The CDR3: CASSVDRGSNQPQHF. The DNA for the CDR3 is TGTGCCAGCAGTGTGGACAGGGGGAGTAATCAGCCCCAGCATTTT.

V and J are TRBV11-1 and TRBJ1-2; TRBD1 aligns across 8 bases. Trimming took 5 bases from V and 5 from J; bases not matched to a gene: 10. This CDR3 has 15 amino acids. Germline V gene lookup returns CDR1 SGHAT and CDR2 FQDESV (reference sequence). The DNA of the CDR3 is TGTGCCAGCAGCAGAGGACAGGGTTCCGTTTATGGCTACACCTTC. This encodes CASSRGQGSVYGYTF.

The gene calls are TRBV4-1 and TRBJ1-6; 9 nucleotides align to TRBD1. The CDR3 consists of 16 residues. V gave up 3 bases and J gave up 5 bases; unmatched junction bases: 5. Germline-derived CDR1 and CDR2 are MGHRA and YSYEKL. In DNA form, the CDR3 reads TGCGCCAGCAGCCAGGGACAGGGAAAGGATAATTCACCCCTCCACTTT. This codes for CASSQGQGKDNSPLHF.

This sequence joins TRBV9 and TRBJ2-5; maybe TRBD1 (6 bases). V dropped 0 bases and J dropped 5 bases, with 14 bases sitting between them. Germline lookup yields CDR1 SGDLS and CDR2 YYNGEE. The length of the CDR3 is 15 residues. In DNA form, the CDR3 reads TGTGCCAGCAGCGTAGCCGCAGGGGTTAAGGAGACCCAGTACTTC. Translating gives CASSVAAGVKETQYF.

This chain connects TRBV10-3 to TRBJ1-2, with TRBD1 matching over 7 bases. The CDR3 has 13 residues. The V gene end was trimmed by 11 bases and the J gene end by 0 bases; junction bases not matched to a gene: 6. Germline lookup yields CDR1 ENHRY and CDR2 SYGVKD. CDR3 nucleotide sequence: TGTGCCGCAACAGGGGACACTAACTATGGCTACACCTTC. It translates to CAATGDTNYGYTF.

The chain employs TRBV19 and TRBJ2-1; 7 positions match TRBD1. The germline V gene has CDR1 LNHDA and CDR2 SQIVND (reference sequence). With 9 bases clipped from V and 7 bases from J, the junction kept 9 bases outside the gene matches. The CDR3 is 13 residues long. The CDR3 DNA follows: TGTGCCAGCACCTGGACAGGTACTAATGAGCAGTTCTTC. This sequence encodes CASTWTGTNEQFF.

V and J are TRBV10-2 and TRBJ2-3; TRBD2 matches at 7 bases. V gave up 2 bases and J gave up 6 bases; unmatched junction bases: 11. Per the germline V gene, CDR1 is WSHSY and CDR2 is SAAADI. The CDR3 has 16 residues. This chain's CDR3 is CASSEPQRDGVDTQYF. The CDR3 nucleotides read TGCGCCAGCAGTGAGCCACAGCGGGATGGCGTCGATACGCAGTATTTT.

The chain links TRBV7-2 to TRBJ1-3; D is ambiguous. The V end lost 1 base, the J end lost 0 bases, and 10 bases lay between the germline ends. The CDR3 is 16 residues long. CDR1 and CDR2 from the germline V gene are SGHTA and FQGNSA. CDR3 sequence (DNA): TGTGCCAGCAGCTTAGTAGCAGGACTCTCTGGAAACACCATATATTTT. It translates to CASSLVAGLSGNTIYF.

The V call is TRBV14, the J call TRBJ1-4; 7 bases agree with TRBD1. Germline CDR1 is SGHDN and CDR2 is FVKESK. With 6 bases clipped from V and 2 bases from J, the junction kept 6 bases outside the gene matches. This CDR3 region has 15 residues. DNA of the CDR3: TGTGCCAGCAGGTCAACAGGGGACACTAATGAAAAACTGTTTTTT. It codes for CASRSTGDTNEKLFF.

The chain uses TRBV3-1 (or the pseudogene TRBV3-2) and TRBJ2-5; 8 nucleotides agree with TRBD1. V dropped 0 bases and J dropped 5; count of bases not matched to a gene: 5. The germline CDR1 and CDR2 sequences are LGHDT and YNNKEL (reference sequence). The CDR3 is 15 amino acids. The CDR3 sequence: CASSQDRGLVETQYF. The CDR3 coding sequence is TGTGCCAGCAGCCAAGACAGGGGGCTTGTGGAGACCCAGTACTTC.

The V and J genes are TRBV2 and TRBJ1-5; D ambiguous. The CDR3 is 12 amino acids. The V end was cut by 4 bases, the J end by 7 bases, with 8 bases between. Germline CDR1 and CDR2: SNHLY and FYNNEI. CDR3 nucleotide sequence: TGTGCCAGCAGTGGAGGCAGACAGCCCCAGCATTTT. Its protein product is CASSGGRQPQHF.

This chain connects TRBV5-1 to TRBJ2-3; TRBD1 might be the D (6 bases). V was cut by 4 bases and J by 10 bases, with 16 bases left in between. The CDR3 is made up of 13 amino acids. CDR1 and CDR2 (germline): SGHRS, YFSETQ. CDR3 nucleotides: TGCGCCAGCAGCCTTCCGCGACAGGAGGCGCAGTATTTT. Protein sequence: CASSLPRQEAQYF. Full variable domain (rest looked up from reference TRBV5-1 and TRBJ2-3): KAGVTQTPRYLIKTRGQQVTLSCSPISGHRSVSWYQQTPGQGLQFLFEYFSETQRNKGNFPGRFSGRQFSNSRSEMNVSTLELGDSALYLCASSLPRQEAQYFGPGTRLTVL.

This chain uses TRBV28 with TRBJ2-7; 11 nucleotides line up with TRBD2. The V segment lost 5 bases and the J segment 5 bases; nucleotides outside the gene matches: 8. This CDR3 has 15 amino acids. CDR1 and CDR2 (germline): MDHEN, SYDVKM. The CDR3 nucleotides are TGTGCCAGCAGTCCAACGGTAGCGGGAGGGCACGAGCAGTACTTC. This sequence encodes CASSPTVAGGHEQYF.

V is TRBV6-1 and J is TRBJ1-1, with TRBD1 identical over 9 bases. Germline CDR1 is MNHNS and CDR2 is SASEGT. The CDR3 length is 12 residues. Losses at the gene ends were 3 bases for V and 10 bases for J; bases not matched to a gene: 3. CDR3 DNA: TGTGCCAGCAGTGACCGGACAGGGGTAGCTTTCTTT. It translates to CASSDRTGVAFF.

V is TRBV6-4 and J is TRBJ1-1, with D tentatively TRBD1 (5 bases). Germline CDR1 MRHNA, CDR2 SNTAGT. There are 14 residues in the CDR3. The V end was cut by 8 bases, the J end by 1 base, with 14 bases between. The CDR3 DNA sequence: TGTGCCAGCGCCCCGGGGGGTGCGAACACTGAAGCTTTCTTT. Its translation is CASAPGGANTEAFF.

This chain links TRBV5-4 with TRBJ1-2; D is unresolved. Trimming took 3 bases from V and 3 from J, leaving 9 bases between them. The CDR3 is 13 residues long. Germline CDR1 is SGHNT and CDR2 is YYREEE (reference sequence). This CDR3 reads CASSSLLDYGYTF. In DNA form, the CDR3 reads TGTGCCAGCAGCTCTCTTCTAGACTATGGCTACACCTTC.

The chain is built from TRBV28 and TRBJ2-3; 14 nucleotides match TRBD2. The CDR3 is 17 amino acids. Losses at the gene ends were 0 bases for V and 9 bases for J; bases not matched to a gene: 8. Germline-derived CDR1 and CDR2 are MDHEN and SYDVKM. DNA for the CDR3: TGTGCCAGCAGTTTATGGGGGACTAGCGGGAGTCAGGGCACGCAGTATTTT. Amino acids: CASSLWGTSGSQGTQYF. Using reference TRBV28 and TRBJ2-3 for the parts outside the CDR3, the full variable domain is DVKVTQSSRYLVKRTGEKVFLECVQDMDHENMFWYRQDPGLGLRLIYFSYDVKMKEKGDIPEGYSVSREKKERFSLILESASTNQTSMYLCASSLWGTSGSQGTQYFGPGTRLTVL.

This chain connects TRBV5-1 to TRBJ2-1, with D possibly matching TRBD2 (6 bases). The CDR3 runs 17 residues. V gave up 0 bases and J gave up 5 bases, with 18 bases separating them. Germline V lookup: CDR1 SGHRS, CDR2 YFSETQ. The CDR3 here is CASSLGSQAGPDNEQFF. The CDR3 DNA reads TGCGCCAGCAGCTTGGGAAGCCAGGCGGGGCCGGACAATGAGCAGTTCTTC.

This chain joins TRBV2 and TRBJ1-5; perhaps TRBD1 as D (6 bases). Germline values: CDR1 SNHLY, CDR2 FYNNEI. This CDR3 region has 16 residues. The V end was cut by 3 bases, the J end by 2 bases, with 14 bases between. Here the CDR3 DNA reads TGTGCCAGCAGTGACACGGGGACAAGTGGCAATCAGCCCCAGCATTTT. Translation: CASSDTGTSGNQPQHF.

The chain combines TRBV9 with TRBJ1-4, with 8 bases aligning to TRBD1. V lost 0 bases to trimming and J lost 10 bases; unmatched junction nucleotides: 5. In germline, CDR1 is SGDLS, CDR2 YYNGEE. CDR3 length: 14 amino acids. Written as DNA, the CDR3 is TGTGCCAGCAGCGTAGGGCCAGGGGGCGGAAAACTGTTTTTT. Amino acid sequence: CASSVGPGGGKLFF.

This chain uses TRBV15 with TRBJ2-1; the D gene is possibly TRBD1 (6 bases). This CDR3 comprises 15 residues. Germline CDR1 is LNHNV and CDR2 is YYDKDF (reference sequence). The germline V and J ends were trimmed by 3 bases and 10 bases, with 19 bases remaining between them. Here the CDR3 DNA reads TGTGCCACCAGCAGCGGGTGGGCAGGGGTAAAGGAGCAGTTCTTC. It translates to CATSSGWAGVKEQFF. Full variable domain (remainder filled in from reference TRBV15 and TRBJ2-1): DAMVIQNPRYQVTQFGKPVTLSCSQTLNHNVMYWYQQKSSQAPKLLFHYYDKDFNNEADTPDNFQSRRPNTSFCFLDIRSPGLGDTAMYLCATSSGWAGVKEQFFGPGTRLTVL.

This clone was found a few times. The V gene is TRBV11-2, the J gene TRBJ1-3; 7 bases line up with TRBD1. Trimming at V came to 3 bases and at J to 0 bases, leaving 5 bases not matched to a gene. Germline V lookup: CDR1 SGHAT, CDR2 FQNNGV. The length of the CDR3 is 16 residues. CDR3 nucleotides: TGTGCCAGCAGCTTCAAGGGGGCTGCCTCTGGAAACACCATATATTTT. This translates into CASSFKGAASGNTIYF.

The chain joins TRBV18 to TRBJ1-1; 8 positions agree with TRBD1. This CDR3 comprises 15 residues. CDR1 is KGHSH, CDR2 LQKENI, per germline. J gave up 1 base and V 4 bases, and 5 bases lay outside the gene matches. The CDR3 sequence is CASSQDGTGNTEAFF. CDR3 in DNA: TGTGCCAGCTCACAAGACGGGACAGGGAACACTGAAGCTTTCTTT.

A single count supports this clone. The rearrangement joins TRBV28 to TRBJ1-5; tentatively, D is TRBD1 (6 bases). The CDR3 runs to 13 residues. The V end was cut by 10 bases, the J end by 6 bases, with 16 bases between. Germline CDR1 MDHEN, CDR2 SYDVKM. CDR3 in amino acids: CAIRETGPQPQHF. The CDR3 nucleotides read TGTGCCATAAGGGAGACAGGCCCTCAGCCCCAGCATTTT. Full variable domain (rest looked up from reference TRBV28 and TRBJ1-5): DVKVTQSSRYLVKRTGEKVFLECVQDMDHENMFWYRQDPGLGLRLIYFSYDVKMKEKGDIPEGYSVSREKKERFSLILESASTNQTSMYLCAIRETGPQPQHFGDGTRLSIL.

Only one count was recorded for this clone. The rearrangement links TRBV7-9 to TRBJ2-2; D unclear. The CDR3 has 11 amino acids. Germline CDR1 reads SEHNR; CDR2 reads FQNEAQ (reference sequence). The V end was cut by 7 bases, the J end by 4 bases, with 4 bases between. CDR3 in DNA: TGTGCCAGCACCCGCACCGGGGAGCTGTTTTTT. Translation: CASTRTGELFF.

The V gene is TRBV14, the J gene TRBJ2-3; maybe TRBD1 (5 bases). Per germline, CDR1 SGHDN and CDR2 FVKESK. V lost 4 bases and J 3 bases, leaving 8 bases between the germline ends. The CDR3 extends over 13 amino acids. This CDR3 reads CASSLGLTDTQYF. CDR3 in DNA: TGTGCCAGCAGCCTGGGGCTGACAGATACGCAGTATTTT.

CDR3 coding DNA: TGTGCCAGTAGTATCACAGGGGGCGGTCAGCCCCAGCATTTT. Translated, it gives CASSITGGGQPQHF. The J gene is TRBJ1-5, the V gene TRBV19, with TRBD1 matching over 9 bases. With 3 bases clipped from V and 6 bases from J, the junction kept 3 bases outside the gene matches. CDR1 LNHDA and CDR2 SQIVND come from the germline V gene (reference sequence). The CDR3 has 14 amino acids.

CDR3 region: CASKLAVSYNEQFF. As DNA, the CDR3 is TGCGCCAGCAAACTAGCGGTGTCCTACAATGAGCAGTTCTTC. The chain is built from TRBV5-1 and TRBJ2-1; the match to TRBD2 covers 8 bases. The CDR3 totals 14 residues. Germline V gene lookup returns CDR1 SGHRS and CDR2 YFSETQ. J lost 1 base, V lost 6 bases, and 3 bases had no gene match.

The chain is built from TRBV6-5 and TRBJ2-7, with 10 bases lining up with TRBD2. CDR3 length: 13 residues. After removal of 8 bases from V and 6 bases from J, the junction contained 7 bases not matched to a gene. Germline CDR1 MNHEY, CDR2 SVGAGI. CDR3 amino acids: CASRASGSGEQYV. The DNA for the CDR3 is TGTGCCAGCCGGGCTAGCGGGAGTGGCGAGCAGTACGTC.

The V call is TRBV5-1, the J call TRBJ2-7; 7 positions agree with TRBD2. The CDR3 covers 13 residues. The J segment lost 3 bases and the V segment lost 3 bases, leaving 3 bases of the junction unmatched. Germline V gene lookup returns CDR1 SGHRS and CDR2 YFSETQ. In DNA form, the CDR3 reads TGCGCCAGCAGCTACGGGGGGATCTACGAGCAGTACTTC. Its translation: CASSYGGIYEQYF.

This chain connects TRBV24-1 to TRBJ2-1; D ambiguous. V lost 5 bases and J lost 4, with 14 bases in between. CDR1 is KGHDR and CDR2 is SFDVKD in the germline V gene. The CDR3 contains 15 residues. In DNA form, the CDR3 reads TGTGCCACCAGTGTCTCGGATCAGGTTTACAATGAGCAGTTCTTC. Its translation is CATSVSDQVYNEQFF.